This T cell receptor beta chain was captured in a study of blood T cell repertoires in COVID-19. Source study methods: Reference gene primers were amplified, and this amplification served to estimate nucleated cell counts. TCRdb's copy holds only in-frame clones and misses some; the assay was immunoSEQ multiplex PCR. Clone size and V and J calls were adopted from that table, with D and trimming inferred from the DNA. The table lists 150,000 to 160,000 clones, around 84% of them singletons. The CDR3 totals 13 residues. Germline V gives CDR1 LGHDT, CDR2 YNNKEL (reference sequence). Trimming pared 4 bases from V and 0 bases from J, leaving 4 bases between. This clone was picked up one time.

The V call is TRBV3-1 (or the pseudogene TRBV3-2), the J call TRBJ1-3; D is uncertain. The sample taken for sequencing was peripheral blood. The clonotype comes from a woman between 45 and 60 years old with acute or convalescent COVID-19. The CDR3 DNA is TGTGCCAGCAGCCTAAACTCTGGAAACACCATATATTTT. Translating it yields CASSLNSGNTIYF.